Presented here are 8 T cell receptor beta chains from one specimen sequenced in a study of cytomegalovirus exposure and HLA in healthy donors. The PCR used 60 Vbeta and 13 Jbeta primers. Only in-frame clones appear in the TCRdb table, and some are missing; sequencing was by immunoSEQ multiplex PCR. The sample has 190,000 or so clones, less than 90% seen once; the top ten hold 1.6%. Input material: PBMCs. These receptor sequences come from a man aged 45 to 65 in good health and CMV-seronegative.

The chain links TRBV28 to TRBJ2-2, with TRBD1 as a possible D gene (5 bases). Trimming took off 5 bases at V and 7 bases at J, with 20 bases between the two ends. From germline, CDR1 is MDHEN and CDR2 SYDVKM. The CDR3 is made up of 16 amino acids. As DNA, the CDR3 is TGTGCCAGCAGTCCACCGGGCCAGGGAAGGATCGGGGAGCTGTTTTTT. It is translated as CASSPPGQGRIGELFF.

In its sample, this clone was seen once. The V call is TRBV5-6, the J call TRBJ1-2; 8 positions agree with TRBD1. The ends lost 0 bases at V and 5 bases at J; junction bases unmatched: 6. The CDR3 runs 15 residues. From germline, CDR1 is SGHDT and CDR2 YYEEEE. CDR3 coding DNA: TGTGCCAGCAGCTTGGGGGACAGGACCGAGTATGGCTACACCTTC. This encodes CASSLGDRTEYGYTF.

The V and J genes are TRBV7-3 and TRBJ2-3; 9 positions match TRBD2. Germline V gene sequence: CDR1 SGHTA, CDR2 FQGTGA. V shed 3 bases and J 2 bases; nucleotides not matched to a gene: 6. The CDR3 runs to 16 residues. CDR3 sequence (DNA): TGTGCCAGCAGCTTTGGCGGGACTAGCCCCACAGATACGCAGTATTTT. Its protein product is CASSFGGTSPTDTQYF.

The V and J genes are TRBV7-2 and TRBJ1-1; the match to TRBD1 covers 9 bases. V was clipped by 7 bases and J by 1 base; unmatched bases: 4. CDR1 SGHTA and CDR2 FQGNSA come from the germline V gene. The CDR3 loop spans 14 amino acids. The CDR3 region is CASNRQGGNTEAFF. The CDR3 nucleotides are TGTGCCAGCAACCGACAGGGGGGGAACACTGAAGCTTTCTTT.

This clone was seen only a few times. A junction boundary mismatches the germline segment, possibly from a read error. The V gene is TRBV7-7, the J gene TRBJ2-1; maybe TRBD1 (6 bases). The CDR3 runs 14 residues. Germline CDR1 reads SSHAT; CDR2 reads FNYEAQ (reference sequence). CDR3 in amino acids: CASSQGGQYNEQFF. The DNA for the CDR3 is TGTGCTAGCAGTCAGGGTGGACAGTACAATGAGCAGTTCTTC.

This clone has just one count. The chain links TRBV6-6 to TRBJ2-5; D is possibly TRBD2 (6 bases). This CDR3 comprises 16 residues. Germline CDR1 is MNHNY and CDR2 is SVGAGI (reference sequence). The ends were cut back, 1 base at V and 1 base at J, with 13 bases in the middle. The CDR3 sequence is CASSYWGGVSQETQYF. The DNA of the CDR3 is TGTGCCAGCAGTTACTGGGGCGGGGTCAGCCAAGAGACCCAGTACTTC.

The V gene is TRBV6-5, the J gene TRBJ1-2; 8 nucleotides agree with TRBD1. The junction had 7 bases not matched to a gene; V was cut back by 0 bases and J by 7 bases. This CDR3 is 15 amino acids long. The germline CDR1 and CDR2 sequences are MNHEY and SVGAGI. The CDR3 protein is CASSYSSQGAGGYTF. The CDR3 nucleotides are TGTGCCAGCAGTTACTCGAGCCAGGGGGCCGGTGGCTACACCTTC.

The genes are TRBV5-1 and TRBJ1-5, with a weak D call TRBD1 (6 bases). The V gene lost 0 bases and the J gene lost 2 bases, with 9 bases spanning the gap. The CDR3 extends over 15 amino acids. Germline loops: CDR1 SGHRS, CDR2 YFSETQ. The CDR3 DNA follows: TGCGCCAGCAGCTTGGTATCAGGGGGCAATCAGCCCCAGCATTTT. Translation gives CASSLVSGGNQPQHF.